These T cell receptor beta chains were read from a single sample in a study of T cells in Graves' hyperthyroidism and ophthalmopathy. TCRdb reprocessed the multiplex PCR reads with MiXCR, giving one entry per CDR3 protein. The sample lists approximately 740,000 distinct CDR3 sequences; approximately 14% were seen once. What was sequenced was blood. Receptor source: a woman aged 18-29 years with Graves' hyperthyroidism. Each CDR3 is given with its conserved first and last residue. A D gene is named only where the DNA matches it firmly. Not every row has a clone size; where given, it reads once, few, many or a size class.

clone_size,j_call,d_call,v_call,cdr3_nt,cdr3_aa
many,TRBJ1-1,NA,TRBV28,TGTGCCAGCAACATAAACACTGAAGCTTTCTTT,CASNINTEAFF
many,TRBJ2-1,TRBD2,TRBV20-1,TGCAGTGCCTCCGGGACTAGCGGGAGTGTCCCCTACAATGAGCAGTTCTTC,CSASGTSGSVPYNEQFF
NA,TRBJ1-2,NA,TRBV29-1,TGCAGCGTTGAAGGTTTAGGGCAGGGATTCTTGGTTGGCTACACCTTC,CSVEGLGQGFLVGYTF
many,TRBJ2-7,TRBD2,TRBV5-1,TGCGCCAGCAGCTTGGGGCCGGGACTAGAATACGAGCAGTACTTC,CASSLGPGLEYEQYF
few,TRBJ2-3,NA,TRBV27,TGTGCCAGCAGTTGGGGTAGATCTAGCACAGATACGCAGTATTTT,CASSWGRSSTDTQYF
NA,TRBJ2-4,NA,TRBV6-1,TGTGCCAGCAGTTCCTCCGGTATCCCAAACATTCAGTACTTC,CASSSSGIPNIQYF
NA,TRBJ2-7,NA,TRBV12-3/TRBV12-4,TGTGCCAGCAGTTTGCACGGGACCACCTACGAGCAGTACTTC,CASSLHGTTYEQYF
few,TRBJ2-7,NA,TRBV5-1,TGCGCCAGCAGCTTGGAGACTGTCTACGAGCAGTACTTC,CASSLETVYEQYF
NA,TRBJ1-2,NA,TRBV6-5,TGTGCCAGCAGTTATGACCGCCAAGGGTGGGGCTACACCTTC,CASSYDRQGWGYTF
NA,TRBJ2-5,NA,TRBV6-1,TGTGCCAGCAGTGAAGTTCTTGCCGGGAACCAAGAGACCCAGTACTTC,CASSEVLAGNQETQYF
many,TRBJ2-3,TRBD2,TRBV11-2,TGTGCCAGCAGCTTGGGCCTTACTAGCGGGGGAAGCACAGATACGCAGTATTTT,CASSLGLTSGGSTDTQYF
many,TRBJ2-1,TRBD2,TRBV28,TGTGCCAGCAGTCTGCTGGGACTAGCGGCCTACAATGAGCAGTTCTTC,CASSLLGLAAYNEQFF
NA,TRBJ2-1,NA,TRBV12-5,TGTGCTAGTGCCCGAGGCAGTACCTACGAGCAGTTCTTC,CASARGSTYEQFF
many,TRBJ2-3,TRBD1,TRBV24-1,TGTGCCACCAGTGACCAACCCGGGACAGGGGGGAAGACAGATACGCAGTATTTT,CATSDQPGTGGKTDTQYF
many,TRBJ2-1,TRBD2,TRBV20-1,TGCAGTGCTAAGGGGACTAGCGGGAGTCCGTCCTACAATGAGCAGTTCTTC,CSAKGTSGSPSYNEQFF
NA,TRBJ2-7,NA,TRBV3-1,TGTGCCAGCAGCTTTCAGCCAGCCGAGCAGTACTTC,CASSFQPAEQYF
many,TRBJ2-7,NA,TRBV11-2,TGTGCCAGCAGCGGACCCATCAAGCAGTACTTC,CASSGPIKQYF
NA,TRBJ2-2,NA,TRBV20-1,TGCAGTGCTAGATGGGTTCACGGGGAGCTGTTTTTT,CSARWVHGELFF
NA,TRBJ1-2,TRBD1,TRBV20-1,TGCAGTGCACAGGGGGGCTCCTATGGCTACACCTTC,CSAQGGSYGYTF
NA,TRBJ2-1,NA,TRBV7-3,TGTGCCAGCAGCTTAAGAGGGGACTACAATGAGCAGTTCTTC,CASSLRGDYNEQFF
NA,TRBJ1-5,NA,TRBV10-2,TGCGCCAGCGCCGCTAGGGGTAAGGGCAATCAGCCCCAGCATTTT,CASAARGKGNQPQHF
many,TRBJ2-7,NA,TRBV20-1,TGCAGTGCTACTAGCGCCATTAATTCCTACGAGCAGTACTTC,CSATSAINSYEQYF
many,TRBJ1-1,NA,TRBV20-1,TGCAGTGCCGCCCAGTCAACGGACACTGAAGCTTTCTTT,CSAAQSTDTEAFF
few,TRBJ2-1,TRBD2,TRBV7-3,TGTGCCAGCAGCTTAACTCCGGGACTAGCGGGGGGGAATGAGCAGTTCTTC,CASSLTPGLAGGNEQFF
few,TRBJ2-1,TRBD1,TRBV4-1,TGCGCCAGCAGCCAAGGCCCCCGACAGGGGGACAATGAGCAGTTCTTC,CASSQGPRQGDNEQFF
many,TRBJ2-5,NA,TRBV7-8,TGTGCCAGCAGCCAAATTAGCGTGGGAGAGACCCAGTACTTC,CASSQISVGETQYF
many,TRBJ1-1,NA,TRBV10-3,TGTGCCATCAGTTCGACAGGTGCGGACACTGAAGCTTTCTTT,CAISSTGADTEAFF
few,TRBJ2-4,NA,TRBV20-1,TGCAGTGCTAGAATCGGGACAAGGCGGCACACTCAGTACTTC,CSARIGTRRHTQYF
once,TRBJ1-2,NA,TRBV12-3/TRBV12-4,TGTGCCAGCAGTTTAGGACAGACAACCCTCTATGGCTACACCTTC,CASSLGQTTLYGYTF
NA,TRBJ2-3,NA,TRBV20-1,TGCAGTGCTAGTCCACAGGTCACATATACGCAGTATTTT,CSASPQVTYTQYF
NA,TRBJ1-3,NA,TRBV12-3/TRBV12-4,TGTGCCAGCAGTCTCGAGCAGGGGCCCGGAAACACCATATATTTT,CASSLEQGPGNTIYF
many,TRBJ2-1,NA,TRBV30,TGTGCCTGGAGTATGGACTCGAGCTCCTACAATGAGCAGTTCTTC,CAWSMDSSSYNEQFF
many,TRBJ1-1,NA,TRBV5-1,TGCGCCAGCAGCTTGACCGGGAACCGAGGCACTGAAGCTTTCTTT,CASSLTGNRGTEAFF
few,TRBJ1-2,NA,TRBV9,TGTGCCAGCAGCGATGGGGGGGTCTCTCACTATGGCTACACCTTC,CASSDGGVSHYGYTF
few,TRBJ2-3,NA,TRBV19,TGTGCCAGTAGTCTCCTAGACTCCGTGGGTGAAGATACGCAGTATTTT,CASSLLDSVGEDTQYF
few,TRBJ2-3,NA,TRBV7-8,TGTGCCAGCAGCTTTAGCGAAGCAGATACGCAGTATTTT,CASSFSEADTQYF
many,TRBJ1-5,NA,TRBV10-3,TGTGCCATCAGCCCTTCACTCTTTAAGGAGCCCCAGCATTTT,CAISPSLFKEPQHF
many,TRBJ2-1,TRBD1,TRBV5-6,TGTGCCAGCAGCGGGGGACAGCAACCATACAATGAGCAGTTCTTC,CASSGGQQPYNEQFF
NA,TRBJ2-7,NA,TRBV2,TGTGCCAGCATTTTTGGGCACATGAACGAGCAGTACTTC,CASIFGHMNEQYF
many,TRBJ2-7,TRBD2,TRBV6-6,TGTGCCAGCAGTTACTCGATAGTAGGAGGGAGGGCCGGGTACGAGCAGTACTTC,CASSYSIVGGRAGYEQYF
few,TRBJ2-2,NA,TRBV4-1,TGCGCCAGCAGCCAAGATCGGGTAACGGAGCTGTTTTTT,CASSQDRVTELFF
few,TRBJ2-5,NA,TRBV5-1,TGCGCCAGCAGGTCTCAGTGGGCCTCTGAGACCCAGTACTTC,CASRSQWASETQYF
many,TRBJ1-1,NA,TRBV5-5,TGTGCCAGCAGTCAAGCGGGCGGTCCCAACGCTTTCTTT,CASSQAGGPNAFF
many,TRBJ1-1,NA,TRBV20-1,TGCAGTGCGCGGGGCCTCACTGAAGCTTTCTTT,CSARGLTEAFF
NA,TRBJ2-1,TRBD2,TRBV13,TGTGCCAGCAGCTTAGGTGAGGGACTAGAGTACAATGAGCAGTTCTTC,CASSLGEGLEYNEQFF
NA,TRBJ2-3,TRBD1,TRBV7-3,TGTGCCAGCAGCGCAGACAGGGGTGCAGGTACGCAGTATTTT,CASSADRGAGTQYF
NA,TRBJ2-2,TRBD1,TRBV6-1,TGTGCCAGCACCCGGACAGGGGGCGTCGACGGGGAGCTGTTTTTT,CASTRTGGVDGELFF
NA,TRBJ1-4,TRBD1,TRBV13,TGTGCCAGCAGCTTAGGCTCAGGGACAGCAACTAATGAAAAACTGTTTTTT,CASSLGSGTATNEKLFF
few,TRBJ2-1,NA,TRBV11-2,TGTGCCAGCAGCTTAGTGTGGCGGGTCCCCTACAATGAGCAGTTCTTC,CASSLVWRVPYNEQFF
NA,TRBJ2-2,TRBD2,TRBV11-3,TGTGCCAGCAGCTCCCCGGGGAGCGGGAGAACGAGCACCGGGGAGCTGTTTTTT,CASSSPGSGRTSTGELFF